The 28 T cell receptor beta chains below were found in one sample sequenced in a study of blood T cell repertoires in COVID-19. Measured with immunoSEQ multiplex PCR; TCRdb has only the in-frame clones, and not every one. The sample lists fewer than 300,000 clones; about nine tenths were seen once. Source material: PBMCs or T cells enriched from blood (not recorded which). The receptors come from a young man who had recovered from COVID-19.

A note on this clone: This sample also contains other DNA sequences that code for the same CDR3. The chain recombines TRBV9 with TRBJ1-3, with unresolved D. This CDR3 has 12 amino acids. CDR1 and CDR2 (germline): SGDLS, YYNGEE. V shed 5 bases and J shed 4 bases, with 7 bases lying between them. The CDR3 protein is CASRGSGNTIYF. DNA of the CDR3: TGTGCCAGCAGGGGCTCCGGAAACACCATATATTTT.

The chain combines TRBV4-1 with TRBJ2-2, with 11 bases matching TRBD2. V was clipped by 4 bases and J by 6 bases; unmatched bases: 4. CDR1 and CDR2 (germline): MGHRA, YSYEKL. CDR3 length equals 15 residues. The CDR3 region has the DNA TGCGCCAGCAGCCTAACTAGCGGGGGAGCCGGGGAGCTGTTTTTT. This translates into CASSLTSGGAGELFF.

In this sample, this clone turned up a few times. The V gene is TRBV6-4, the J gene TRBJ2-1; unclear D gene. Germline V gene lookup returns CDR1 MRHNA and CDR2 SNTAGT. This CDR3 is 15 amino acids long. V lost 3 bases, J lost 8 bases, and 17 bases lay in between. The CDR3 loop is CASSEGSSGQDEQFF. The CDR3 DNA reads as TGTGCCAGCAGTGAGGGTTCTTCAGGTCAGGATGAGCAGTTCTTC.

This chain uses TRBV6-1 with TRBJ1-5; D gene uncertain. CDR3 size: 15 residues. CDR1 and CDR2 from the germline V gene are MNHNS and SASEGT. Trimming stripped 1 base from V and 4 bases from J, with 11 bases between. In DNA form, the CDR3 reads TGTGCCAGCAGTGAAGTGAGTATCGGTAATCAGCCCCAGCATTTT. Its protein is CASSEVSIGNQPQHF.

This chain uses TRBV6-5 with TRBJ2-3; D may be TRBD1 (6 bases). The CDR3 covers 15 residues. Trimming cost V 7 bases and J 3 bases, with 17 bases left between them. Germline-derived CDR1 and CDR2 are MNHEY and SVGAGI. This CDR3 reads CASTGAQGRTDTQYF. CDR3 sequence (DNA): TGTGCCAGCACAGGGGCACAGGGTAGGACAGATACGCAGTATTTT.

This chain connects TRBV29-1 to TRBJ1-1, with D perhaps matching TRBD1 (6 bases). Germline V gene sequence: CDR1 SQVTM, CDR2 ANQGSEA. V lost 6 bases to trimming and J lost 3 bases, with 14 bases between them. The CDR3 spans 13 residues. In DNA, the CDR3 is TGCAGCGTCCGACAGGATAGTTACACTGAAGCTTTCTTT. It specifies CSVRQDSYTEAFF.

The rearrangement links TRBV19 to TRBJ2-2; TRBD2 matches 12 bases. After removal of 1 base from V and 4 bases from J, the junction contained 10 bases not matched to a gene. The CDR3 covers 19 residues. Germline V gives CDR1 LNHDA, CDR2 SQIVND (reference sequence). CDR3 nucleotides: TGTGCCAGTAGTATAGGGAGGCTAGCGGGGGGGCCTGGCACCGGGGAGCTGTTTTTT. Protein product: CASSIGRLAGGPGTGELFF. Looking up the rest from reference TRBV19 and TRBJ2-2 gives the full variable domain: DGGITQSPKYLFRKEGQNVTLSCEQNLNHDAMYWYRQDPGQGLRLIYYSQIVNDFQKGDIAEGYSVSREKKESFPLTVTSAQKNPTAFYLCASSIGRLAGGPGTGELFFGEGSRLTVL.

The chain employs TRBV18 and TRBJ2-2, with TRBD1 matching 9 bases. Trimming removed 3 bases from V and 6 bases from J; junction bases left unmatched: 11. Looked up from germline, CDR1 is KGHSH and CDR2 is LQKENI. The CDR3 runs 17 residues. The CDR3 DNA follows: TGTGCCAGCTCACCGAGACCCGGGACAGGGATCCCCGGGGAGCTGTTTTTT. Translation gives CASSPRPGTGIPGELFF.

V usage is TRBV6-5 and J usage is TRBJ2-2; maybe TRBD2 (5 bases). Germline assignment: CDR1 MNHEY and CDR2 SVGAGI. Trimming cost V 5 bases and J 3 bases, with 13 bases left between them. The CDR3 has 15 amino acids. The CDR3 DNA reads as TGTGCCAGCAGTCCCCACCTAGCAGACACCGGGGAGCTGTTTTTT. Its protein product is CASSPHLADTGELFF.

CDR3 region: CASSQFPRGSYNEQFF. The CDR3 region has the DNA TGTGCCAGCAGCCAATTCCCGCGGGGGTCCTACAATGAGCAGTTCTTC. This chain connects TRBV14 to TRBJ2-1; TRBD2 aligns across 7 bases. CDR1 and CDR2 from the germline V gene are SGHDN and FVKESK. The CDR3 is made up of 16 amino acids. V gave up 2 bases and J gave up 1 base; unmatched junction bases: 5.

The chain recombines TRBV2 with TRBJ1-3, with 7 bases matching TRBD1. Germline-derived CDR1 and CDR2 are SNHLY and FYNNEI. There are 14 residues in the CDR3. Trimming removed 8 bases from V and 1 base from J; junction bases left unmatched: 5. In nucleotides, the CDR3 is TGTGCCAGCGAACAGGGGTGGTCTGGAAACACCATATATTTT. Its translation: CASEQGWSGNTIYF. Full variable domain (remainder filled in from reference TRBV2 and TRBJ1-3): EPEVTQTPSHQVTQMGQEVILRCVPISNHLYFYWYRQILGQKVEFLVSFYNNEISEKSEIFDDQFSVERPDGSNFTLKIRSTKLEDSAMYFCASEQGWSGNTIYFGEGSWLTVV.

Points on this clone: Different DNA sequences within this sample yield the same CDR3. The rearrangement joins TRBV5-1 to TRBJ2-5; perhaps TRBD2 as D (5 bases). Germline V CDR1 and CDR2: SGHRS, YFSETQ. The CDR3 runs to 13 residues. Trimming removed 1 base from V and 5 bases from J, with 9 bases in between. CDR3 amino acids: CASSLFPGETQYF. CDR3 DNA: TGCGCCAGCAGCTTGTTTCCGGGGGAGACCCAGTACTTC.

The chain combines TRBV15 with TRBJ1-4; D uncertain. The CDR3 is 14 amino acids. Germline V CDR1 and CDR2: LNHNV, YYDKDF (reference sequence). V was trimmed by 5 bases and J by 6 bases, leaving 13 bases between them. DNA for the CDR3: TGTGCCACCAGCGACTTTTCGGTCCATGAAAAACTGTTTTTT. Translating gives CATSDFSVHEKLFF.

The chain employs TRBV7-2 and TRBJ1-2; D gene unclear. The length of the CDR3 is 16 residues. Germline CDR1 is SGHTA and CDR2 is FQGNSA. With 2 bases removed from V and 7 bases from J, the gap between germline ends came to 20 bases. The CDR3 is CASSLRVAGRGVGYTF. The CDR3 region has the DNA TGTGCCAGCAGCTTACGAGTTGCGGGGAGAGGCGTTGGCTACACCTTC.

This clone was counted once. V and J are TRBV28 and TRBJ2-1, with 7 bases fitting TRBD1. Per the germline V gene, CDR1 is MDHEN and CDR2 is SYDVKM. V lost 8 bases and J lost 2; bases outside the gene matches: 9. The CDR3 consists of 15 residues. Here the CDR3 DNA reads TGTGCCAGCCCACCTAGACAGGGCCCCTACAATGAGCAGTTCTTC. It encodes CASPPRQGPYNEQFF.

The CDR3 nucleotides are TGTGCCAGCAGCCCAAGCGGGAGTCCCTACGAGCAGTACTTC. This translates into CASSPSGSPYEQYF. The gene calls are TRBV7-3 and TRBJ2-7; 8 bases line up with TRBD2. CDR1 SGHTA and CDR2 FQGTGA come from the germline V gene. V shed 5 bases, J shed 2 bases, and the junction held 5 bases outside the gene matches. The CDR3 has 14 amino acids.

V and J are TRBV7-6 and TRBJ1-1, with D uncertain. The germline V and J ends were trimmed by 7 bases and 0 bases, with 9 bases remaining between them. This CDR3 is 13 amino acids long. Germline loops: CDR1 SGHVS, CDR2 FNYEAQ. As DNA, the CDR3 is TGTGCCAGCATGGAACAGATGAACACTGAAGCTTTCTTT. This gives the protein CASMEQMNTEAFF.

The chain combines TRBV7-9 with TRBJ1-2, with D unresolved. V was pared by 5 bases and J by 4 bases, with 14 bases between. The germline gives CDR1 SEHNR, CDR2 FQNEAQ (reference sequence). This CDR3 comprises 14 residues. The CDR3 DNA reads TGTGCCAGCAGCGCGGGCCTGGGTGTCTATGGCTACACCTTC. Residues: CASSAGLGVYGYTF.

The CDR3 spells CASSGRQGSYEQYF. The CDR3 DNA follows: TGTGCCAGCAGTGGCCGACAGGGTTCCTACGAGCAGTACTTC. V and J are TRBV25-1 and TRBJ2-7, with TRBD1 identical over 7 bases. Germline lookup yields CDR1 MGHDK and CDR2 SYGVNS. J lost 1 base, V lost 4 bases, and 4 bases had no gene match. This CDR3 comprises 14 residues.

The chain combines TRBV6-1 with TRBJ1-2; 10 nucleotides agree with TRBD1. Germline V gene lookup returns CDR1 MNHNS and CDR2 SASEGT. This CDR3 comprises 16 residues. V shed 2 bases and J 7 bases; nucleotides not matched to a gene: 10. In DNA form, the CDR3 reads TGTGCCAGCAGTGAACTGGGACAGGGGTTGGTTGGTGGCTACACCTTC. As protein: CASSELGQGLVGGYTF.

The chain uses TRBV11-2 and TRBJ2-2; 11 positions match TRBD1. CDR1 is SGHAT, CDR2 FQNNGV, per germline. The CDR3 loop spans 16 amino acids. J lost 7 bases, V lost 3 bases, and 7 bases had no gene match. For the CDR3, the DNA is TGTGCCAGCAGCTTGCAAGGACAGGGGGCAAACGGGGAGCTGTTTTTT. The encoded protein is CASSLQGQGANGELFF.

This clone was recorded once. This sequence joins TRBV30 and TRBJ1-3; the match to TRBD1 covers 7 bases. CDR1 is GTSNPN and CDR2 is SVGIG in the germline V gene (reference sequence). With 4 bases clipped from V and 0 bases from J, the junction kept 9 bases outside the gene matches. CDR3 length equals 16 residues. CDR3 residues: CAWTSGQTTSGNTIYF. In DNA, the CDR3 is TGTGCCTGGACCTCGGGACAGACGACCTCTGGAAACACCATATATTTT.

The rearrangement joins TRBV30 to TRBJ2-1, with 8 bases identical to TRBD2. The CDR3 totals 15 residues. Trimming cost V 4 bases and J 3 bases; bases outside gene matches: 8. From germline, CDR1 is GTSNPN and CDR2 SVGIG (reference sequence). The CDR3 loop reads CAWKRTSHLYNEQFF. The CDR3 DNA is TGTGCCTGGAAAAGGACTAGCCACCTCTACAATGAGCAGTTCTTC.

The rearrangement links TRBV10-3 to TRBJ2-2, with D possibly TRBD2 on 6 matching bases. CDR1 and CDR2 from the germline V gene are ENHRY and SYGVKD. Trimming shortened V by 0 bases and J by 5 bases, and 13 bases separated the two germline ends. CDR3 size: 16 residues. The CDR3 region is CAISESQRVQTGELFF. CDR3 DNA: TGTGCCATCAGTGAGTCTCAGCGGGTTCAAACCGGGGAGCTGTTTTTT.

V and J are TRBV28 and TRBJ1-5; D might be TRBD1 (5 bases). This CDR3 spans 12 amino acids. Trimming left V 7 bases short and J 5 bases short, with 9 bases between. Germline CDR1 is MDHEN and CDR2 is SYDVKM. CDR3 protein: CASNRSYQPQHF. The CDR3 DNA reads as TGTGCCAGCAACAGGAGCTATCAGCCCCAGCATTTT. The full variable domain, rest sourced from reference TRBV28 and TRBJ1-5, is DVKVTQSSRYLVKRTGEKVFLECVQDMDHENMFWYRQDPGLGLRLIYFSYDVKMKEKGDIPEGYSVSREKKERFSLILESASTNQTSMYLCASNRSYQPQHFGDGTRLSIL.

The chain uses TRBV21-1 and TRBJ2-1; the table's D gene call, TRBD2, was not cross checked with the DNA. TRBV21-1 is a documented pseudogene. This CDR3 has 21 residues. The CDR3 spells CASSKALETSGGGSSYNEQFF. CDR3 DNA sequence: TGTGCCAGCAGCAAAGCGCTAGAGACTAGCGGGGGGGGTAGCTCCTACAATGAGCAGTTCTTC.

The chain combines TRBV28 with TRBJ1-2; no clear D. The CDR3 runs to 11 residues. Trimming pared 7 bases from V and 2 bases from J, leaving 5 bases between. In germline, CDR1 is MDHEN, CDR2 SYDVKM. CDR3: CASTENYGYTF. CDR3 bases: TGTGCCAGCACCGAGAACTATGGCTACACCTTC.

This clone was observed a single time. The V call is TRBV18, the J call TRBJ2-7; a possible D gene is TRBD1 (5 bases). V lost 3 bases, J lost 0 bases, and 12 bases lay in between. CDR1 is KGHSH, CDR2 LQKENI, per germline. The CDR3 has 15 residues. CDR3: CASSPSRQHSYEQYF. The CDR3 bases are TGTGCCAGCTCACCGTCGAGACAGCACTCCTACGAGCAGTACTTC. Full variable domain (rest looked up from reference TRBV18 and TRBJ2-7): NAGVMQNPRHLVRRRGQEARLRCSPMKGHSHVYWYRQLPEEGLKFMVYLQKENIIDESGMPKERFSAEFPKEGPSILRIQQVVRGDSAAYFCASSPSRQHSYEQYFGPGTRLTVT.